These T cell receptor beta chains were read from a single sample in a study of blood T cell repertoires in COVID-19. The assay was immunoSEQ multiplex PCR, and TCRdb's table has in-frame clones only and misses some. The data show 90,000 to 100,000 clones, around nine tenths seen once. The material sequenced was peripheral blood. The source of these receptors is a human donor in a cohort sampled during active COVID-19. The CDR3 runs from the conserved cysteine through the conserved F or W. Fields, in order: D gene, clone size, J gene, V gene, CDR3 protein, CDR3 DNA. A D gene is named only where the DNA matches it firmly. Clone size is shown for a subset of rows, as once, few, many or a class of expanded clone.

TRBD1,once,TRBJ1-5,TRBV4-2,CASSQVVGQENQPQHF,TGTGCCAGCAGCCAAGTAGTCGGACAGGAAAATCAGCCCCAGCATTTT
.,.,TRBJ1-2,TRBV3-1/TRBV3-2,CASSQDGLMIITYGYTF,TGTGCCAGCAGCCAAGACGGGTTGATGATAATAACCTATGGCTACACCTTC
TRBD2,.,TRBJ2-1,TRBV5-4,CASSSGLAGGSSYNEQFF,TGTGCCAGCAGTTCCGGACTAGCGGGGGGGAGCTCCTACAATGAGCAGTTCTTC
.,.,TRBJ1-2,TRBV19,CASKFGPSTNYGYTF,TGTGCCAGTAAATTTGGGCCTTCCACTAACTATGGCTACACCTTC
.,.,TRBJ2-4,TRBV3-1/TRBV3-2,CASSPTGLAKNIQYF,TGTGCCAGCAGCCCGACCGGACTAGCCAAAAACATTCAGTACTTC
TRBD1,.,TRBJ1-4,TRBV5-1,CASSRQGSPEKLFF,TGCGCCAGCAGCAGACAGGGCTCCCCTGAAAAACTGTTTTTT
TRBD1,once,TRBJ2-3,TRBV11-2,CASSQDRGSDTQYF,TGTGCCAGCAGCCAGGACAGGGGATCAGATACGCAGTATTTT
TRBD1,.,TRBJ2-3,TRBV19,CASSIGQASDTQYF,TGTGCCAGTAGTATTGGACAGGCGTCAGATACGCAGTATTTT
TRBD1,.,TRBJ1-5,TRBV7-2,CASSSGTGIVSGNQPQHF,TGTGCCAGCAGCTCCGGGACAGGGATAGTATCGGGCAATCAGCCCCAGCATTTT
.,once,TRBJ1-3,TRBV6-6,CASSYQDSYSGNTIYF,TGTGCCAGCAGTTACCAAGACAGTTACTCTGGAAACACCATATATTTT
.,.,TRBJ1-5,TRBV28,CASNSGSFNQPQHF,TGTGCCAGCAACTCAGGGTCTTTCAATCAGCCCCAGCATTTT
.,.,TRBJ1-2,TRBV6-5,CASSSSPLSGYGYTF,TGTGCCAGCAGTTCCTCGCCCCTATCCGGCTATGGCTACACCTTC
.,.,TRBJ1-2,TRBV18,CASSPEWGDSNYGYTF,TGTGCCAGCTCACCAGAGTGGGGGGATTCTAACTATGGCTACACCTTC
.,.,TRBJ2-5,TRBV5-6,CASSPHARFQETQYF,TGTGCCAGCAGCCCCCACGCACGGTTCCAAGAGACCCAGTACTTC